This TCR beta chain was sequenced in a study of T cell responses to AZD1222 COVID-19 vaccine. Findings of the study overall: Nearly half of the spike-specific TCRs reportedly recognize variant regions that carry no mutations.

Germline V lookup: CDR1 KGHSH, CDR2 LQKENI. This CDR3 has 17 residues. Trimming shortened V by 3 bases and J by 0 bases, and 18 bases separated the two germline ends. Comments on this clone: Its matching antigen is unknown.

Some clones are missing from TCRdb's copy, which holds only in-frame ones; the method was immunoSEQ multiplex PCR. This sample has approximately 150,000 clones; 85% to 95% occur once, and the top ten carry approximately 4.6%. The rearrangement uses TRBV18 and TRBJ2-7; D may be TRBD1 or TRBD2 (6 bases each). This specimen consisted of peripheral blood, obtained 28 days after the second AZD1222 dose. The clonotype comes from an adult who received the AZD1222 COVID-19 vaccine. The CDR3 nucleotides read TGTGCCAGCTCACCCCCGGGGGCAGGTACTATCTCCTACGAGCAGTACTTC. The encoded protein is CASSPPGAGTISYEQYF.